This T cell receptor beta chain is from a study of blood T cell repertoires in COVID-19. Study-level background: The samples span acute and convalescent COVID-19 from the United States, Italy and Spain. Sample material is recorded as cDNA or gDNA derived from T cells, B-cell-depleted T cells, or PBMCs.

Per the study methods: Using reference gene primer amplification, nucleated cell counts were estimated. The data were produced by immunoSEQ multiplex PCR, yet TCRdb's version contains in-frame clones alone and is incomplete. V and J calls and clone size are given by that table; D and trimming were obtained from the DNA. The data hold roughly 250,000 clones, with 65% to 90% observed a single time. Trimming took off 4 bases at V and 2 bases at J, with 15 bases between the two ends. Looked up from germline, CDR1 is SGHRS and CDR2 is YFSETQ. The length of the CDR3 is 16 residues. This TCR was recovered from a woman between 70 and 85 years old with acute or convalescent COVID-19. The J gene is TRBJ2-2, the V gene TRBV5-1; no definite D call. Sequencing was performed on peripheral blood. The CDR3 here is CASSPGVQINTGELFF. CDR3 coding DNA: TGCGCCAGCAGCCCTGGCGTACAGATTAACACCGGGGAGCTGTTTTTT.